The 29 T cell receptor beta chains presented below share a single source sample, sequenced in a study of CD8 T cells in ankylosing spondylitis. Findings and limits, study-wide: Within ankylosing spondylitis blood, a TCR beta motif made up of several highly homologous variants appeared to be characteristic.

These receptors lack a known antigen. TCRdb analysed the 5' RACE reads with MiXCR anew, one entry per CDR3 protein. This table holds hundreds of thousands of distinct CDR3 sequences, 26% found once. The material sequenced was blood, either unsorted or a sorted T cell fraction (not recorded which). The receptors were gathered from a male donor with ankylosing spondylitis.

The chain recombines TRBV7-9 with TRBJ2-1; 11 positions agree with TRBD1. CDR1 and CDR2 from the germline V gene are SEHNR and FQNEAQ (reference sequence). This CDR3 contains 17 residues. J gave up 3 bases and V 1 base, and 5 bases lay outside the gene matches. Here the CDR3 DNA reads TGTGCCAGCAGCTTAGAGTCCGGGACAGGGGGCTACAATGAGCAGTTCTTC. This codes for CASSLESGTGGYNEQFF. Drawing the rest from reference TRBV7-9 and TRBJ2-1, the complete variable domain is DTGVSQNPRHKITKRGQNVTFRCDPISEHNRLYWYRQTLGQGPEFLTYFQNEAQLEKSRLLSDRFSAERPKGSFSTLEIQRTEQGDSAMYLCASSLESGTGGYNEQFFGPGTRLTVL.

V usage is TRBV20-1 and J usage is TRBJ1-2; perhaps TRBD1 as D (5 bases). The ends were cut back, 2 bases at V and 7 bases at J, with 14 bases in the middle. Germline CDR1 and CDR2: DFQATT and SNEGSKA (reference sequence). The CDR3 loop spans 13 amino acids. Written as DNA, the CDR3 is TGCAGTGCTAGACGAGAGAGGGGCTCTGGCTACACCTTC. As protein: CSARRERGSGYTF.

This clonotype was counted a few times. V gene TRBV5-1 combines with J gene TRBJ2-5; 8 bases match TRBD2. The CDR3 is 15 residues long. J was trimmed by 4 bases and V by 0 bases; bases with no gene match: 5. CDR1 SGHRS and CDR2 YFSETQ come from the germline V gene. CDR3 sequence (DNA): TGCGCCAGCAGCTTGGCCGCGGGAGGAGGAGAGACCCAGTACTTC. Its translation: CASSLAAGGGETQYF.

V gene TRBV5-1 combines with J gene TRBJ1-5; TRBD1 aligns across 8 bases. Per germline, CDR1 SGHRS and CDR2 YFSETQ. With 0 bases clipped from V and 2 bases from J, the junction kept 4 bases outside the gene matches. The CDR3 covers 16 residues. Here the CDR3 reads CASSLGTGSGNQPQHF. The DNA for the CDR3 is TGCGCCAGCAGCTTGGGGACAGGGAGCGGCAATCAGCCCCAGCATTTT.

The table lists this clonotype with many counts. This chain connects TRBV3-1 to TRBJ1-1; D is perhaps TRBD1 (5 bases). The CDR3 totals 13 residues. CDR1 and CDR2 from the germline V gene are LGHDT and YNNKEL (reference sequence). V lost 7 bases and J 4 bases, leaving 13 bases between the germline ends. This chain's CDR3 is CASTRGGGTEAFF. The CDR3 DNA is TGTGCCAGCACCCGGGGCGGTGGCACTGAAGCTTTCTTT.

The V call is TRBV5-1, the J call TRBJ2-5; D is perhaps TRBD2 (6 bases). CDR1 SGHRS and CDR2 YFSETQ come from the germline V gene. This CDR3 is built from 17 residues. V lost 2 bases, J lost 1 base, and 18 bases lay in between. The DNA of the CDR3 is TGCGCCAGCAGCTTCGGGCGGGGAAGAGGGGTCCAAGAGACCCAGTACTTC. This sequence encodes CASSFGRGRGVQETQYF.

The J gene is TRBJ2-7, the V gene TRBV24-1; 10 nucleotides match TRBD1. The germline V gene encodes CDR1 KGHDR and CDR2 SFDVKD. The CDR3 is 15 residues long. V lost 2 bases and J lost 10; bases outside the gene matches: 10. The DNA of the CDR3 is TGTGCCACCAGTGATTCCGGGACAGGGGCCCTTAAACAGTACTTC. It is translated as CATSDSGTGALKQYF.

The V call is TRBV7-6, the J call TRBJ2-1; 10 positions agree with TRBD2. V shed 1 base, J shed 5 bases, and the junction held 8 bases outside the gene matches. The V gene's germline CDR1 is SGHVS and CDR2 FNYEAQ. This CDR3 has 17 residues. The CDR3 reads CASSLVEAGGIDNEQFF. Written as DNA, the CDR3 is TGTGCCAGCAGCTTAGTAGAAGCGGGAGGGATCGACAATGAGCAGTTCTTC.

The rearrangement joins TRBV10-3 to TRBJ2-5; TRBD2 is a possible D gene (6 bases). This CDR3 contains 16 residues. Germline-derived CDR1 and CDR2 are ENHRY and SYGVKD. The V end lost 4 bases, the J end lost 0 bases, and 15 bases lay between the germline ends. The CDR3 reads CAISAGGSGYQETQYF. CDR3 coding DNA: TGTGCCATCAGTGCCGGGGGTAGCGGCTACCAAGAGACCCAGTACTTC.

The CDR3 loop is CASSPTGGKGETQYF. The CDR3, as DNA: TGTGCCAGCTCGCCCACAGGGGGCAAGGGAGAGACCCAGTACTTC. This chain uses TRBV18 with TRBJ2-5; 9 bases fit TRBD1. This CDR3 has 15 residues. Germline V gene lookup returns CDR1 KGHSH and CDR2 LQKENI. With 6 bases clipped from V and 4 bases from J, the junction kept 9 bases outside the gene matches.

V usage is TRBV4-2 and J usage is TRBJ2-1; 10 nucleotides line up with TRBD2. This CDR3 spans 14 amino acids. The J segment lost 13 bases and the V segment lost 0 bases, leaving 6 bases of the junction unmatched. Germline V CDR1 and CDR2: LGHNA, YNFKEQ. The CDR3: CASSQDWASGRQFF. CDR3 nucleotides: TGTGCCAGCAGCCAAGATTGGGCTAGCGGGAGACAGTTCTTC.

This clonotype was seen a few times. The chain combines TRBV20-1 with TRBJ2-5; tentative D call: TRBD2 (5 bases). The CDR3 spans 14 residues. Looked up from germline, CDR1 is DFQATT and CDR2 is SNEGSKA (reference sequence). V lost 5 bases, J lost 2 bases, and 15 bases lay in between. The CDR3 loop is CSAPPAGPQETQYF. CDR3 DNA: TGCAGTGCTCCACCCGCGGGCCCACAAGAGACCCAGTACTTC.

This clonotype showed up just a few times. CDR3 sequence (DNA): TGCAGCCTTCTTGGGACTAGCGGACGGAGTAGCACAGATACGCAGTATTTT. This gives the protein CSLLGTSGRSSTDTQYF. The chain links TRBV29-1 to TRBJ2-3; 11 bases map to TRBD2. V lost 8 bases and J lost 0; bases outside the gene matches: 13. The CDR3 covers 17 residues. Germline CDR1 is SQVTM and CDR2 is ANQGSEA.

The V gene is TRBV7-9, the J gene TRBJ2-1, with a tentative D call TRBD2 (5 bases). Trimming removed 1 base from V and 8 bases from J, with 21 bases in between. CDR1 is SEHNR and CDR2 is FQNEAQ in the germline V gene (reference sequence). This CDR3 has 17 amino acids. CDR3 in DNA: TGTGCCAGCAGCTTAGACGGGCGGCTAGCCCTATCAGATGAGCAGTTCTTC. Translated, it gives CASSLDGRLALSDEQFF.

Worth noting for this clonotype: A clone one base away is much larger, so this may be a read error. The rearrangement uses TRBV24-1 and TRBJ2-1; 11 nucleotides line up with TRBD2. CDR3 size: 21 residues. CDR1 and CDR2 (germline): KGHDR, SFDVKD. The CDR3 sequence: CATCDFSGRAPSRGSYNEQFF. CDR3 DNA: TGTGCCACCTGTGATTTTAGCGGGAGGGCCCCCTCCCGGGGCTCCTACAATGAGCAGTTCTTC.

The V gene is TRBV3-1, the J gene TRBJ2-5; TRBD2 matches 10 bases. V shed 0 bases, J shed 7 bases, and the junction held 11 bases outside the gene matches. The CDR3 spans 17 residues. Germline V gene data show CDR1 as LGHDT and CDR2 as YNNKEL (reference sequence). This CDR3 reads CASSQDASGRAMGTQYF. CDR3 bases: TGTGCCAGCAGCCAAGATGCTAGCGGGAGAGCCATGGGGACCCAGTACTTC.

CDR3 DNA sequence: TGTGCCAGCAGTTTATATCGGGATGAAAAACTGTTTTTT. It specifies CASSLYRDEKLFF. The V call is TRBV27, the J call TRBJ1-4, with D unclear. Trimming took off 1 base at V and 6 bases at J, with 6 bases between the two ends. Germline loops: CDR1 MNHEY, CDR2 SMNVEV (reference sequence). The CDR3 is made up of 13 amino acids. Variable domain in full (rest from reference TRBV27 and TRBJ1-4): EAQVTQNPRYLITVTGKKLTVTCSQNMNHEYMSWYRQDPGLGLRQIYYSMNVEVTDKGDVPEGYKVSRKEKRNFPLILESPSPNQTSLYFCASSLYRDEKLFFGSGTQLSVL.

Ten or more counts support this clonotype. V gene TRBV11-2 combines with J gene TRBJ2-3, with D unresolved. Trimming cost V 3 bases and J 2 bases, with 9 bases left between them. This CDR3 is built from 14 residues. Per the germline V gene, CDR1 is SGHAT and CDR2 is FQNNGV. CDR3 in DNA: TGTGCCAGCAGCTTTGACCGCAACACAGATACGCAGTATTTT. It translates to CASSFDRNTDTQYF.

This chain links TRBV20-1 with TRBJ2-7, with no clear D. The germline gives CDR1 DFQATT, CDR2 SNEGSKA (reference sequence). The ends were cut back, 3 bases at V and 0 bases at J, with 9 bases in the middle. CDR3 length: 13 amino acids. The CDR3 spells CSASRSISYEQYF. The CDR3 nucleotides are TGCAGTGCTAGTAGGAGTATCTCCTACGAGCAGTACTTC.

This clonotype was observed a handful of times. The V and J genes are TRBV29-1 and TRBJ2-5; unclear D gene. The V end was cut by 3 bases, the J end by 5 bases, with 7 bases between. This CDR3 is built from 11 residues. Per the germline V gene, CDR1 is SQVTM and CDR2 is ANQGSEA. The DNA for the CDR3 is TGCAGCGTTGAGGTTGACGAGACCCAGTACTTC. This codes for CSVEVDETQYF.

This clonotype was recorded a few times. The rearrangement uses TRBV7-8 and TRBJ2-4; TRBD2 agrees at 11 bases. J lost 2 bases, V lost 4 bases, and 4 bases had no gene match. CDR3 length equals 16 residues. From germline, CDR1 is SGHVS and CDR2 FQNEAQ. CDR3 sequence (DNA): TGTGCCAGCAGCTGGGTAGCGGGAGGGACCAAAAACATTCAGTACTTC. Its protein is CASSWVAGGTKNIQYF.

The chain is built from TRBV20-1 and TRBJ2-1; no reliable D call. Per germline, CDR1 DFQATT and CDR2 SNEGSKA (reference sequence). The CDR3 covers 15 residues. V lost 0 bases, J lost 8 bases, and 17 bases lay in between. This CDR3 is CSARDIRARGDEQFF. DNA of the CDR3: TGCAGTGCTAGAGATATACGGGCCCGAGGCGATGAGCAGTTCTTC.

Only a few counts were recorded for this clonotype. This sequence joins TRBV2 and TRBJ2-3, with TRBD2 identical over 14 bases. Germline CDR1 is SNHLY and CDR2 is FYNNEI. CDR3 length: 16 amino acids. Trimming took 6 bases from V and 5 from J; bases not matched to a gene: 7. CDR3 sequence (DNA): TGTGCCAGCAGGTCGGGACTAGCGGGAGTTGGAGATACGCAGTATTTT. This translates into CASRSGLAGVGDTQYF.

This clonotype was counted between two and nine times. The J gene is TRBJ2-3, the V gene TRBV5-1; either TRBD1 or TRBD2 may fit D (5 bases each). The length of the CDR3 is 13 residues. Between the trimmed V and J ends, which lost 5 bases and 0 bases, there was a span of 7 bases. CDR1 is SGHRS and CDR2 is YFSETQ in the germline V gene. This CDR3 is CASRGESTDTQYF. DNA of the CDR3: TGCGCCAGCAGGGGGGAGAGCACAGATACGCAGTATTTT.

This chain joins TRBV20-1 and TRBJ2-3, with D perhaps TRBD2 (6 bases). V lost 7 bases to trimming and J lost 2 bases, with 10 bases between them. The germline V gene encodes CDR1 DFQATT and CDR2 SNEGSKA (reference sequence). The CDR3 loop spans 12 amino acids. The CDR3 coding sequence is TGCAGTGGGCGGGGAACCACAGATACGCAGTATTTT. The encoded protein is CSGRGTTDTQYF.

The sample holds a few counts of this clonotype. The CDR3, as DNA: TGCAGTTACAGGACTAGCGGGAGGGATACGCAGTATTTT. It codes for CSYRTSGRDTQYF. The chain is built from TRBV20-1 and TRBJ2-3; 14 bases are shared with TRBD2. V lost 8 bases to trimming and J lost 6 bases; unmatched junction nucleotides: 4. Germline-derived CDR1 and CDR2 are DFQATT and SNEGSKA (reference sequence). The CDR3 has 13 amino acids.

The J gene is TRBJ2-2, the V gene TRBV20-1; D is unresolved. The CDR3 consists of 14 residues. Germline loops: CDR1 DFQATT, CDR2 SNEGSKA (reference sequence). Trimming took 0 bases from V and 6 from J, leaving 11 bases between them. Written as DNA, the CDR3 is TGCAGTGCTAGAGATATGGGTTCGGCCGGGGAGCTGTTTTTT. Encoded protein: CSARDMGSAGELFF.

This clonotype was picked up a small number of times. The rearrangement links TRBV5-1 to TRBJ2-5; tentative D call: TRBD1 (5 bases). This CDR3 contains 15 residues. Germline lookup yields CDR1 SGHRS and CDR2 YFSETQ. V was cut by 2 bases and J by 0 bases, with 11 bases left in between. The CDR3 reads CASSFQGQYQETQYF. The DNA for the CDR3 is TGCGCCAGCAGCTTCCAGGGCCAGTACCAAGAGACCCAGTACTTC.

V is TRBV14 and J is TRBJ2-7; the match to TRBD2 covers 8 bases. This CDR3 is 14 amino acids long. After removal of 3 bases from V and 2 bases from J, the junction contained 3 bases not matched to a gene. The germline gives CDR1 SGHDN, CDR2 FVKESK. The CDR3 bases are TGTGCCAGCAGCCAGGGAGCGGGAGCCTACGAGCAGTACGTC. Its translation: CASSQGAGAYEQYV.